The entry that follows covers one TCR beta chain sequence. What it recognizes is unknown. These data come from a study of shared clonotypes between healthy human individuals. Study-wide background: Sampling drew on donors who were a couple of women and three men aged 18 to 49. Notes on the study in general: Naive CD4 clonotypes overlapped across a few donors at about 5%.

Naive CD8 cells, CD45RO-negative and positively selected for CCR7, excluded terminally differentiated effector memory CD45RA+ cells. TCRdb's table, derived via immunoSEQ multiplex PCR, lists solely in-frame clones and lacks some. The sample shows some 2,100,000 clones, about 92% of them seen only once. Germline V lookup: CDR1 SEHNR, CDR2 FQNEAQ (reference sequence). There are 15 residues in the CDR3. After removal of 5 bases from V and 2 bases from J, the junction contained 4 bases not matched to a gene. The receptor comes from a man younger than 30 in good health. Some clones in this sample may be carry-over from other donors' samples. The sample was naive CD8+ T cells from PBMCs. The J gene is TRBJ2-7, the V gene TRBV7-9; 12 bases agree with TRBD2. This chain's CDR3 is CASSAGLAGPYEQYF. The CDR3 region has the DNA TGTGCCAGCAGCGCCGGACTAGCGGGACCCTACGAGCAGTACTTC.